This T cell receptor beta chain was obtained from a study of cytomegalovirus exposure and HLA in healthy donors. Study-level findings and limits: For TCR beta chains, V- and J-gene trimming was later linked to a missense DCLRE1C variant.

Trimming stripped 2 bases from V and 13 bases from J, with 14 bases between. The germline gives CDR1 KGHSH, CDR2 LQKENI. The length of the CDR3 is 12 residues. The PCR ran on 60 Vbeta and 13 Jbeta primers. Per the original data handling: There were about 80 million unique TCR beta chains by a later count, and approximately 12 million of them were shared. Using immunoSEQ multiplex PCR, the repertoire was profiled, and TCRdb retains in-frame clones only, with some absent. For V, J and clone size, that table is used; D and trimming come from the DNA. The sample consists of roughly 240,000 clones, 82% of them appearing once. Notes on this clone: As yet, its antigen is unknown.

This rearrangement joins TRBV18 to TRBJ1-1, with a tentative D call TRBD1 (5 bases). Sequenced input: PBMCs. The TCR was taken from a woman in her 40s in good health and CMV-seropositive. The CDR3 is CASSPLPGGVFF. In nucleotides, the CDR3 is TGTGCCAGCTCACCATTACCCGGGGGGGTTTTCTTT.